This T cell receptor (beta chain) stems from a study of human T cells and chemical hapten exposure (TCRdb year 2021). Broadly, across the study: For sensitization, 2% DPC in acetone was applied to a roughly 2 cm by roughly 2 cm area of upper inner arm skin. Patients additionally received weekly therapeutic DPC doses to the scalp throughout the roughly 24-week study period. Patch testing on the upper back used Finn chambers containing 0.01% DPC, with scoring done after 6 days according to International Contact Dermatitis Research Group standards. The patient cohort, mostly female, included alopecia areata with under or over 50% scalp involvement, alopecia totalis and alopecia universalis. Libraries were pooled for sequencing, and per-sample TCR yields varied mainly because of small differences in library volumes within the pool. In alopecia patients, the study followed how the peripheral blood TCR repertoire changed in vivo over primary and secondary sensitization to diphenylcyclopropenone (DPC), a hapten. Blood samples were taken from patients before sensitization (week 0) and at 2, 6 and about 24 weeks after DPC sensitization. Under 30 alopecia patients gave blood for TCR sequencing at one to four time points (pre-sensitization, 2, 6 and 24 weeks). The paper as a whole reports these results and caveats: Alopecia, a presumed autoimmune disease, was present in all patients, so the immune response of the patients might differ from that of healthy individuals. Expanded TCRs formed significantly more large CDR3 similarity clusters than pre-sensitization or healthy control sets, consistent with antigen-driven responses. Patch test score correlated positively with the number of PT1 expanded TCRs, reaching significance at thresholds 8, 16 and 32 but not at 4. Repeated subsampling changed both the strength of the expansion versus patch-test correlation and the threshold at which that correlation became significant. No change with DPC sensitization was found in the number of TCRs above 1 in 1000 frequency, and no evidence of global repertoire structure alterations was found.

The CDR3 starts with the cysteine, ends with the phenylalanine, and has 15 residues. The CDR3 DNA has 45 bases and is translated from base 1. CDR1 and CDR2 are read off the germline V gene (reference sequence) as SEHNR and FQNEAQ. Trimming removed 6 bases from V and 5 bases from J; the gene matches leave 7 bases unexplained. The library was produced with RACE. TCRdb lists the instrument as NextSeq 500. During library preparation, unique molecular identifiers were attached to individual cDNA molecules so that TCRs could be counted quantitatively and reproducibly. From each blood RNA sample, both TCR alpha and TCR beta chains were sequenced. The original methods were these. Samples had a median of around 92,000 TCRs, with a range from roughly 23,224 to 750,000. V, J and CDR3 annotation of the TCR reads was performed with the Decombinator software suite. For PS versus PT1 abundance plots, all samples were subsampled to the same number of TCRs (28,000). TCRs were defined as expanded if absent before sensitization and observed at least eight times at the 2-week time point. TCRdb redid the processing of the public reads, applying fastp at Q25 and MiXCR, and retained in-frame beta chains. Every distinct CDR3 protein forms one entry, paired with its most common genes and DNA. The V and J calls here are based on TCRdb, not the publication. Counted in this sample were 75,000 to 100,000 distinct CDR3 sequences; around 11% of them appeared once. The ten largest clones represent roughly 2.1% of the sample.

Explained via the paper, the time point label denotes: patch test 1, 2 weeks after DPC sensitization. The sample's treatment or condition label, in plain terms: therapeutic diphenylcyclopropenone sensitization with weekly scalp DPC. At every patch-test visit, the blood draw took place before the patch test was put on. To be eligible, patients had to be aged 18 to 70, diagnosed with alopecia and judged suitable for DPC therapy, while pregnant patients were excluded. Unfractionated whole blood was collected in Tempus Blood RNA tubes, and total RNA was extracted from that blood. At least ten counts were recorded for this clonotype. This clone's antigen is unknown. The sample holds no much larger clone one base away, and base qualities are not on file.

The starting material was whole blood, obtained in connection with sensitization to the hapten diphenylcyclopropenone (DPC). This TCR was sampled from a woman aged 40 to 50 with alopecia areata. Some clones in this sample may be carry-over from other donors' samples. The sequence is built from TRBV7-9 and TRBJ1-4, with 9 bases matching TRBD1. The DNA is as follows: TGTGCCAGCAGGATCGACAGGGGGAGAAATGAAAAACTGTTTTTT. It is translated as CASRIDRGRNEKLFF.